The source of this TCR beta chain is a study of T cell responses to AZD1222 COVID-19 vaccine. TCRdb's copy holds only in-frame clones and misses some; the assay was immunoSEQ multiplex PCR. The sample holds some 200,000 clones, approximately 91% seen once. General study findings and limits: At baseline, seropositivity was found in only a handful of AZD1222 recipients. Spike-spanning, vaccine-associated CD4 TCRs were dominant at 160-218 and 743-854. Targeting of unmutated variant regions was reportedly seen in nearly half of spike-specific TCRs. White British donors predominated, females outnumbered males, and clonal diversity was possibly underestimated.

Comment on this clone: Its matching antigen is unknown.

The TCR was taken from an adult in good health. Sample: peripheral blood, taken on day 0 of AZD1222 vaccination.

CDR3 DNA: TGTGCCAGCAGTCAGATGGAGGGTTGGCAGCCCCAGCATTTT. Translating gives CASSQMEGWQPQHF. The genes are TRBV27 and TRBJ1-5; D uncertain. The ends were cut back, 5 bases at V and 7 bases at J, with 15 bases in the middle. This CDR3 contains 14 residues. Germline CDR1 is MNHEY and CDR2 is SMNVEV (reference sequence).